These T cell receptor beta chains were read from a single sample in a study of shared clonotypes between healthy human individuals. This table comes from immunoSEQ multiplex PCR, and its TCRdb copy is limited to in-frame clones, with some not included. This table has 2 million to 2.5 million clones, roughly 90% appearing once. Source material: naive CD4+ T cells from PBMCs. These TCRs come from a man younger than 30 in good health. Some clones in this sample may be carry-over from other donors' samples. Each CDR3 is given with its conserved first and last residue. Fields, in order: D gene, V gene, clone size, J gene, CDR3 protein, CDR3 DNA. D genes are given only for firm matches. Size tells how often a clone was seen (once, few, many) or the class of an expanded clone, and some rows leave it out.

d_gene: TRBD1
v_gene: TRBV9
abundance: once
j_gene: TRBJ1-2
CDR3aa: CASSEGQALYGYTF
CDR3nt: TGTGCCAGCAGCGAGGGACAGGCGCTCTATGGCTACACCTTC

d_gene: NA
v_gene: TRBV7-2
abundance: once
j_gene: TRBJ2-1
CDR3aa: CASSPIRETVPRNNEQFF
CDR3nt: TGTGCCAGCAGCCCTATCAGAGAGACCGTGCCCAGAAACAATGAGCAGTTCTTC

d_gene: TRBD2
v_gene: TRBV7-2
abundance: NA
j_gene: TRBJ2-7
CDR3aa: CASSWTSDSSYEQYF
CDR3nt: TGTGCCAGCAGCTGGACTAGCGATAGCTCCTACGAGCAGTACTTC

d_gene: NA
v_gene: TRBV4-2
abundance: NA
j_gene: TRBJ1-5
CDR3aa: CASSQDRVNQPQHF
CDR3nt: TGTGCCAGCAGCCAAGACAGGGTTAATCAGCCCCAGCATTTT

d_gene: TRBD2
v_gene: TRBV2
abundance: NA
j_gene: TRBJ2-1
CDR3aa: CASSELAGSYNEQFF
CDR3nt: TGTGCCAGCAGTGAACTAGCGGGTTCCTACAATGAGCAGTTCTTC

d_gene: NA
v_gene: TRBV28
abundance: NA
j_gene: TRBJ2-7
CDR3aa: CASSSPGLSYEQYF
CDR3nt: TGTGCCAGCAGTTCCCCGGGTCTCTCCTACGAGCAGTACTTC

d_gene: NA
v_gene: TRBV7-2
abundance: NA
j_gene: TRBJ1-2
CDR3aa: CASSLVSIGAYGYTF
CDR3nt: TGTGCCAGCAGCTTAGTGTCTATAGGGGCGTATGGCTACACCTTC

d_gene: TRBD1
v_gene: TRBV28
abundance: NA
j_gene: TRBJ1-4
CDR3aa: CASSLTGGLEKLFF
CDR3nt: TGTGCCAGCAGTTTGACAGGGGGCCTTGAAAAACTGTTTTTT

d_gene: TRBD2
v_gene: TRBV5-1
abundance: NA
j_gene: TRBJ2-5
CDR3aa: CASQVVAGGTRETQYF
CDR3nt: TGCGCCAGCCAGGTAGTAGCGGGGGGCACGCGGGAGACCCAGTACTTC

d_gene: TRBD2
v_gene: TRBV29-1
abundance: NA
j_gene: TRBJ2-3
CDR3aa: CSVRTSGRDTQYF
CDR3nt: TGCAGCGTTCGGACTAGCGGAAGGGATACGCAGTATTTT

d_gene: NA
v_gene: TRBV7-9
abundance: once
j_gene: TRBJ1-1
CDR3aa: CASQRGGNTEAFF
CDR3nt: TGTGCCAGCCAGCGTGGGGGGAACACTGAAGCTTTCTTT

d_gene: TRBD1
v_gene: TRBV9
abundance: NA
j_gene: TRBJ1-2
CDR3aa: CASSVRDRENYGYTF
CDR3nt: TGTGCCAGCAGCGTACGGGACAGGGAAAACTATGGCTACACCTTC

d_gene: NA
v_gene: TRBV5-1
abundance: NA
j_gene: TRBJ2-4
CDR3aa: CASSFGDILNIQYF
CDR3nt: TGCGCCAGCAGCTTCGGGGACATCTTAAACATTCAGTACTTC

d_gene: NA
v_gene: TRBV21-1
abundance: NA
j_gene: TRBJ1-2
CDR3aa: CASTKQTARGYTF
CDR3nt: TGTGCCAGCACCAAACAGACGGCAAGGGGCTACACCTTC

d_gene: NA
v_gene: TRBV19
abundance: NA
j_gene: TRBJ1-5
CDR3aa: CASSMAYSNQPQHF
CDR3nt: TGTGCCAGTAGTATGGCCTATAGCAATCAGCCCCAGCATTTT

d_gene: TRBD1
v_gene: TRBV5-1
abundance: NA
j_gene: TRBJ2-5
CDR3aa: CASSFIGTGEETQYF
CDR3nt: TGCGCCAGCAGCTTTATTGGGACAGGGGAGGAGACCCAGTACTTC

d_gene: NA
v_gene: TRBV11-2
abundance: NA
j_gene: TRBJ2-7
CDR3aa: CASSSNSGLEQYF
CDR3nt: TGTGCCAGCAGCTCTAACTCAGGTCTTGAGCAGTACTTC

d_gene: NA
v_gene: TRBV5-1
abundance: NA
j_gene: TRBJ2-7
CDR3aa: CASSTDSYEQYF
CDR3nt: TGCGCCAGCAGCACGGACTCCTACGAGCAGTACTTC

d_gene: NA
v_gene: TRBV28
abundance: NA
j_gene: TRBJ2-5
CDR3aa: CASSSPVPGRMNF
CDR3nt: TGTGCCAGCAGTTCCCCGGTCCCCGGGCGGATGAACTTC

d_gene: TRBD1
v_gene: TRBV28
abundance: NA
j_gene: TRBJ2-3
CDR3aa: CASSHGQGASTDTQYF
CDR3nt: TGTGCCAGCAGCCATGGACAGGGGGCAAGCACAGATACGCAGTATTTT

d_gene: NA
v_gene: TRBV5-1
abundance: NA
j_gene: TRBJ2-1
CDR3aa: CASSQPPGLSSENEQFF
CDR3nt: TGCGCCAGCAGCCAACCCCCGGGACTCAGCAGCGAAAATGAGCAGTTCTTC

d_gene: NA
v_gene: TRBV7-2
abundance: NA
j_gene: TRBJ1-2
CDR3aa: CASSLQANRANYGYTF
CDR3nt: TGTGCCAGCAGCCTCCAAGCTAATAGAGCTAACTATGGCTACACCTTC

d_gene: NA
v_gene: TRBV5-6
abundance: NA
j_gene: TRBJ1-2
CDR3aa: CASSRQNRESYGYTF
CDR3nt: TGTGCCAGCAGCCGGCAGAACCGGGAAAGCTACGGCTACACCTTC

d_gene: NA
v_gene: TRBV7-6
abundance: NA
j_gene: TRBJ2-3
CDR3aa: CASLNPSGADQDTQYF
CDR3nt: TGTGCCAGCCTTAACCCTTCAGGGGCAGACCAGGATACGCAGTATTTT

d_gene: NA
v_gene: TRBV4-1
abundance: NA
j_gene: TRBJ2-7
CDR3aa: CASSPTWESYEQYF
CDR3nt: TGCGCCAGCAGCCCGACTTGGGAAAGCTACGAGCAGTACTTC

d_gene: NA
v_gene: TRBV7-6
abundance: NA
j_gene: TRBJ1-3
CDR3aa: CASSPGGASSSGNTIYF
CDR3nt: TGTGCCAGCAGCCCCGGCGGGGCCTCTAGCTCTGGAAACACCATATATTTT

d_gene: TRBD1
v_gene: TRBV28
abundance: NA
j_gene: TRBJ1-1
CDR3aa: CASSLLPGQGDTEAFF
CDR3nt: TGTGCCAGCAGTCTCCTGCCGGGACAGGGGGACACTGAAGCTTTCTTT

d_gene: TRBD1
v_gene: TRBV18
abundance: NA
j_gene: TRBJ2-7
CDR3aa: CASSPLKGQSYEQYF
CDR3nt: TGTGCCAGCTCACCACTGAAGGGACAGTCCTACGAGCAGTACTTC

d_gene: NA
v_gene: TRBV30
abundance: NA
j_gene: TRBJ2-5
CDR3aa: CAWSQRVETQYF
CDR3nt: TGTGCCTGGAGTCAAAGGGTCGAGACCCAGTACTTC

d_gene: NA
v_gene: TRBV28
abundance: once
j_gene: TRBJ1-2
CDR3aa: CASSFRGNYGYTF
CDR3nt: TGTGCCAGCAGTTTTAGGGGTAACTATGGCTACACCTTC

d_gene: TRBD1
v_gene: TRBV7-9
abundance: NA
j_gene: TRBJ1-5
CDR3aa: CASSRETGSNQPQHF
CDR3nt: TGTGCCAGCAGCCGAGAGACAGGGAGCAATCAGCCCCAGCATTTT

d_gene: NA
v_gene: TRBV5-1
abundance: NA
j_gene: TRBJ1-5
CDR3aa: CASSFGPLNQPQHF
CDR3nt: TGCGCCAGCAGCTTTGGCCCCCTCAATCAGCCCCAGCATTTT

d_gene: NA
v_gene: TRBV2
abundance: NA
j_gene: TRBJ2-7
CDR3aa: CASRGQAYEQYF
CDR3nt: TGTGCCAGCAGGGGACAAGCCTACGAGCAGTACTTC

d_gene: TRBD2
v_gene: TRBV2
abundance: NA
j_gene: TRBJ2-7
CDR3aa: CASGGLAGEQYF
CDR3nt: TGTGCCAGCGGGGGACTAGCGGGTGAGCAGTACTTC

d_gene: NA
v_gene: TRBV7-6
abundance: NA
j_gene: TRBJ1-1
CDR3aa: CASSLSHITGNTEAFF
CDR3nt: TGTGCCAGCAGCTTATCCCACATCACAGGTAACACTGAAGCTTTCTTT

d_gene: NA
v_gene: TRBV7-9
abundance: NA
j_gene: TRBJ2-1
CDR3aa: CASSLGKWDEQFF
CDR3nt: TGTGCCAGCAGCTTAGGTAAATGGGATGAGCAGTTCTTC

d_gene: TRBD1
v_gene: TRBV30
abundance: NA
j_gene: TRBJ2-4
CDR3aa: CAWTGTENIQYF
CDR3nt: TGTGCCTGGACGGGGACAGAAAACATTCAGTACTTC

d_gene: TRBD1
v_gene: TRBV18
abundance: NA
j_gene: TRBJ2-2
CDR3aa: CASSLSDRGGTGELFF
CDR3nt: TGTGCCAGCTCACTTTCGGACAGGGGAGGTACCGGGGAGCTGTTTTTT

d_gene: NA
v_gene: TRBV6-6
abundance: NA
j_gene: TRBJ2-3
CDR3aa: CASSYSRGTDTQYF
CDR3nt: TGTGCCAGCAGTTACTCAAGGGGCACAGATACGCAGTATTTT

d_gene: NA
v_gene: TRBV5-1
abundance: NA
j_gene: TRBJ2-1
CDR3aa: CASSLGSGYNEQFF
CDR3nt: TGCGCCAGCAGCTTGGGATCAGGCTACAATGAGCAGTTCTTC

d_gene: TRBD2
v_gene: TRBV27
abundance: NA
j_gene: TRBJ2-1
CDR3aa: CASTLAGGYNEQFF
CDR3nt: TGTGCCAGCACACTAGCGGGGGGGTACAATGAGCAGTTCTTC

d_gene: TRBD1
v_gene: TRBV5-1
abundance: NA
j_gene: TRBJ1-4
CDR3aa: CASSLGDRGPEKLFF
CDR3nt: TGCGCCAGCAGCTTGGGGGACAGGGGCCCGGAAAAACTGTTTTTT

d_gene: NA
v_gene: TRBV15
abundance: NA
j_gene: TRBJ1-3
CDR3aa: CATSRERGSPLSGNTIYF
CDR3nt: TGTGCCACCAGCAGAGAGCGAGGGTCCCCGCTCTCTGGAAACACCATATATTTT

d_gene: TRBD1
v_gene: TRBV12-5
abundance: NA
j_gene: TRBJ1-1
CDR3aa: CASGLVQGQGMNTEAFF
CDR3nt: TGTGCTAGTGGTTTGGTACAGGGACAGGGAATGAACACTGAAGCTTTCTTT

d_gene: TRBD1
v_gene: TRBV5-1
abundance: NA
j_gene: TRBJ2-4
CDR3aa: CASSLPGGRDIQYF
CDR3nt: TGCGCCAGCAGCTTACCAGGGGGCAGGGACATTCAGTACTTC

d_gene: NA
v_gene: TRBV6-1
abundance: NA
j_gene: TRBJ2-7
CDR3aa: CASRATYEQYF
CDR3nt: TGTGCCAGCAGAGCTACCTACGAGCAGTACTTC

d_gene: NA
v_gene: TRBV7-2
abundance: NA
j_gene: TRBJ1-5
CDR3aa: CASSRGAGQPQHF
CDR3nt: TGTGCCAGCAGCCGGGGGGCTGGGCAGCCCCAGCATTTT

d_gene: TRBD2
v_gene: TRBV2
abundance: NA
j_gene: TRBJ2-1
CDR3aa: CASSGASGSILNNEQFF
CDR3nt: TGTGCCAGCAGTGGGGCTAGCGGGTCCATCTTAAACAATGAGCAGTTCTTC

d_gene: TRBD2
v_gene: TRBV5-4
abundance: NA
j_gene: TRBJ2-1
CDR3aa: CASSIAGGRNEQFF
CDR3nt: TGTGCCAGCAGCATAGCGGGAGGGAGGAATGAGCAGTTCTTC

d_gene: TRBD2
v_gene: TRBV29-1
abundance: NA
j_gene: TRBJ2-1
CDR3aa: CSVGASGSSSYNEQFF
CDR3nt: TGCAGCGTTGGGGCTAGCGGGTCCAGCTCCTACAATGAGCAGTTCTTC

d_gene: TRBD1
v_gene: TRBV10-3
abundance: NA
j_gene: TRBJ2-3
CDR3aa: CAIRPGTGLYTQYF
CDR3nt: TGTGCCATCAGGCCCGGGACAGGGCTTTATACGCAGTATTTT

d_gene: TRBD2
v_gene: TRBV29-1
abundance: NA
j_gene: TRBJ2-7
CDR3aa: CSVELAGVSYEQYF
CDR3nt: TGCAGCGTTGAACTAGCGGGAGTCTCCTACGAGCAGTACTTC

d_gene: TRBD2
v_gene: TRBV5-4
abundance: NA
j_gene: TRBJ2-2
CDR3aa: CASSLAPAGVSTGELFF
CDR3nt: TGTGCCAGCAGCTTGGCCCCAGCGGGAGTGAGCACCGGGGAGCTGTTTTTT